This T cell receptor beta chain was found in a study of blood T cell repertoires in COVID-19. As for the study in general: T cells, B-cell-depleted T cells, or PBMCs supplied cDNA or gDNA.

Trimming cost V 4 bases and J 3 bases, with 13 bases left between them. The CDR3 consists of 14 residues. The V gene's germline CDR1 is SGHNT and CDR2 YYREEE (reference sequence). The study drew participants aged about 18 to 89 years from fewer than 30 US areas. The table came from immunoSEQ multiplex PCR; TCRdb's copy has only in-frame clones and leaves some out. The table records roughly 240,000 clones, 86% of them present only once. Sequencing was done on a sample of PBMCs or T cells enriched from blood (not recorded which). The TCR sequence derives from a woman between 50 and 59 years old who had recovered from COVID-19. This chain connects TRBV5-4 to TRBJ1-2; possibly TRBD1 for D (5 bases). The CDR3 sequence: CASSRTDRDYGYTF. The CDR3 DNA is TGTGCCAGCAGCCGCACCGACAGAGACTATGGCTACACCTTC.